The sequence of this T cell receptor beta chain was determined in a study of OX40 agonist ivuxolimab in advanced cancers. This clone was counted only a few times. The CDR3 runs to 15 residues. The V gene lost 3 bases and the J gene lost 5 bases, with 14 bases spanning the gap. From germline, CDR1 is MNHNS and CDR2 SASEGT. Produced via immunoSEQ multiplex PCR; TCRdb's table is partial and in-frame only. This table has about 51,000 clones, roughly 84% appearing once. This sequence originates from an adult with an advanced solid tumor such as melanoma, head and neck, liver or kidney cancer. V usage is TRBV6-1 and J usage is TRBJ2-1; possible D gene TRBD2, 5 bases. The sample was CD4+ or CD8+ T cells sorted from blood, taken in a trial of the OX40 agonist ivuxolimab. The CDR3 sequence is CASSDGQPGNNEQFF. The CDR3 DNA reads as TGTGCCAGCAGTGACGGTCAGCCCGGGAACAATGAGCAGTTCTTC.